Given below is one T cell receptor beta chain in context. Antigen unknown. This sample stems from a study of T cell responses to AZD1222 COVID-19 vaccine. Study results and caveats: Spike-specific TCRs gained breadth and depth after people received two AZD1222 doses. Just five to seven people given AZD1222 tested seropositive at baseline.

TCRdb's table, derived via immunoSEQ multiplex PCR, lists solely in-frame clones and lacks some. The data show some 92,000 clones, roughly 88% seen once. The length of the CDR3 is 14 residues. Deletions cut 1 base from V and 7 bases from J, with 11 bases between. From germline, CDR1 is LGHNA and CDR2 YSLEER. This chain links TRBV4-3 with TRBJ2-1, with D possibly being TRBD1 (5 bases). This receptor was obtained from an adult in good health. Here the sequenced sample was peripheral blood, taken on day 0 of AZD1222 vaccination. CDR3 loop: CASSQVAGMNEQFF. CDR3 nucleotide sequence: TGCGCCAGCAGCCAAGTGGCAGGGATGAATGAGCAGTTCTTC.